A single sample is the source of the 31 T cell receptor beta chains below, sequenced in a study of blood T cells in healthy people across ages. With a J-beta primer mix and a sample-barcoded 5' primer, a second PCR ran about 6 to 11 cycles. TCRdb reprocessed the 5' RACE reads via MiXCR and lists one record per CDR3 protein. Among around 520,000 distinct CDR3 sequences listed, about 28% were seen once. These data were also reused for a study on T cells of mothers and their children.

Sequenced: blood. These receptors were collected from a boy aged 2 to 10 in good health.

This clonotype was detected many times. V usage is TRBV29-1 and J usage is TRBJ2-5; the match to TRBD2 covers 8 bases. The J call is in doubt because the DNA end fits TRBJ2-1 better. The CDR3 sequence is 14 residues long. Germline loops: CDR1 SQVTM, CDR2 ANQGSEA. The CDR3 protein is CSVDTSGYRGEQFF. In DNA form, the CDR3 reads TGCAGCGTGGACACTAGCGGATATAGGGGTGAGCAGTTCTTC.

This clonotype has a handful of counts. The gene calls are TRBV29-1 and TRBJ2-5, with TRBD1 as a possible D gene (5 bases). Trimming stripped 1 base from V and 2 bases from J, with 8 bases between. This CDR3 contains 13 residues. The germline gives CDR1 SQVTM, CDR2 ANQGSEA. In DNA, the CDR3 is TGCAGCGTTGAAGGACAGCTACAAGAGACCCAGTACTTC. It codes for CSVEGQLQETQYF.

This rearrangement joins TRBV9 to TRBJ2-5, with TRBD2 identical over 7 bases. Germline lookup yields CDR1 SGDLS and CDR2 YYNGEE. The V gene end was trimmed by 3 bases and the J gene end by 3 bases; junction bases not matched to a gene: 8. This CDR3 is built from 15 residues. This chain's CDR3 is CASSAAQRGEETQYF. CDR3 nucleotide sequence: TGTGCCAGCAGCGCAGCCCAACGGGGGGAAGAGACCCAGTACTTC.

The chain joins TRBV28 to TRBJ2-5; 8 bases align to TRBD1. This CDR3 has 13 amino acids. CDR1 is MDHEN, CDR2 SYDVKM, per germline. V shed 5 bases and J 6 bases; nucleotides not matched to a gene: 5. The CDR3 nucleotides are TGTGCCAGCAGTAAAGACAGGGGAAAGACCCAGTACTTC. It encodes CASSKDRGKTQYF.

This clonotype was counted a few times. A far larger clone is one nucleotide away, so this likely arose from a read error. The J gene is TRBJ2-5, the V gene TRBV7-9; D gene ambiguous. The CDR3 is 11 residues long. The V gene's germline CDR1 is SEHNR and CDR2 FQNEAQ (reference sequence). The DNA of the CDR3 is TGTTCCAGCAGCCGTCAAGAGACCCAGTACTTC. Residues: CSSSRQETQYF. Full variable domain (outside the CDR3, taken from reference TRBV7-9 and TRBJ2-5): DTGVSQNPRHKITKRGQNVTFRCDPISEHNRLYWYRQTLGQGPEFLTYFQNEAQLEKSRLLSDRFSAERPKGSFSTLEIQRTEQGDSAMYLCSSSRQETQYFGPGTRLLVL.

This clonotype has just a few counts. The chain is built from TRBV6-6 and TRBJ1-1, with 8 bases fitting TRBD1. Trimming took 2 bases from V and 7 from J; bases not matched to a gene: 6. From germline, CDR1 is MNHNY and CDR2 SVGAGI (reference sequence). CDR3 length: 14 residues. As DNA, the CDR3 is TGTGCCAGCAGTTACGCGAGACAGGGGCTTGAAGCTTTCTTT. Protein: CASSYARQGLEAFF.

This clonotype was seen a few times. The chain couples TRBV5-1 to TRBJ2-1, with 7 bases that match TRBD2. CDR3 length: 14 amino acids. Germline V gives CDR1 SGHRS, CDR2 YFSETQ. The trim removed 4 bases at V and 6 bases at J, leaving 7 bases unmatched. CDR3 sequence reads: CASSAGLLINEQFF. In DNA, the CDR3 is TGCGCCAGCAGCGCGGGACTACTCATCAATGAGCAGTTCTTC.

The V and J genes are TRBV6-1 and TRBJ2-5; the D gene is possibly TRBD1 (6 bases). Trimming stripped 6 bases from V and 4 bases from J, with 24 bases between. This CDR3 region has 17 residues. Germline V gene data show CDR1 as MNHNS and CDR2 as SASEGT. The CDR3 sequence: CASSNNGLKGELETQYF. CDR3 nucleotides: TGTGCCAGCAGCAATAATGGTCTTAAGGGGGAATTAGAGACCCAGTACTTC.

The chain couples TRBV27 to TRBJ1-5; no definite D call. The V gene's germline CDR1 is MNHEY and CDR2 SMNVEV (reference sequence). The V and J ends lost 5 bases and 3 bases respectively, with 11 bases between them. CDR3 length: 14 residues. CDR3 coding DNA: TGTGCCAGCAGTCGGGCCCCGCTCAATCAGCCCCAGCATTTT. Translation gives CASSRAPLNQPQHF.

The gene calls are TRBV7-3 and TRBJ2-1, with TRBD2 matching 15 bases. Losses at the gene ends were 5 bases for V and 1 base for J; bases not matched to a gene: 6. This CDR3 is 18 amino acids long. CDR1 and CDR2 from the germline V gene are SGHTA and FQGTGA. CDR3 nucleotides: TGTGCCAGCAGCATAATTGGGACTAGCGGGGGGTCCTACAATGAGCAGTTCTTC. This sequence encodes CASSIIGTSGGSYNEQFF.

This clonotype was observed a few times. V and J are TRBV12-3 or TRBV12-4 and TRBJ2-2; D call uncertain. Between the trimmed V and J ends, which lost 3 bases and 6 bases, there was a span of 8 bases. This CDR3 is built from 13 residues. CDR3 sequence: CASSLITPGELFF. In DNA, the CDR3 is TGTGCCAGCAGTTTGATAACCCCCGGGGAGCTGTTTTTT.

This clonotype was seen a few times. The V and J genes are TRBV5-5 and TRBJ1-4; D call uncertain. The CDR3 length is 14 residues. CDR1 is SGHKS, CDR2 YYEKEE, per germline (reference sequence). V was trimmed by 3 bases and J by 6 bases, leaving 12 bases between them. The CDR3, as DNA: TGTGCCAGCAGCTCATTCGGGAGATATGAAAAACTGTTTTTT. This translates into CASSSFGRYEKLFF.

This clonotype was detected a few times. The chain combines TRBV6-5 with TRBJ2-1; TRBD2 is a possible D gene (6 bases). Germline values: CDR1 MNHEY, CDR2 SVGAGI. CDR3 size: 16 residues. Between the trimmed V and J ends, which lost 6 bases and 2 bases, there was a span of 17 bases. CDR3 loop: CASRNSGVPTYNEQFF. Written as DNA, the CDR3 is TGTGCCAGCAGGAACTCGGGGGTTCCAACCTACAATGAGCAGTTCTTC.

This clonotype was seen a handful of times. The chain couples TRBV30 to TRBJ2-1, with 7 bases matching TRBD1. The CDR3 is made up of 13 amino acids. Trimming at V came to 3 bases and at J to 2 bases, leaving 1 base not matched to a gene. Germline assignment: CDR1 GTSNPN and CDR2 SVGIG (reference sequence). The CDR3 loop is CAWRQGPYNEQFF. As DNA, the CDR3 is TGTGCCTGGAGACAGGGGCCCTACAATGAGCAGTTCTTC. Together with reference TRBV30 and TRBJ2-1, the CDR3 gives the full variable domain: SQTIHQWPATLVQPVGSPLSLECTVEGTSNPNLYWYRQAAGRGLQLLFYSVGIGQISSEVPQNLSASRPQDRQFILSSKKLLLSDSGFYLCAWRQGPYNEQFFGPGTRLTVL.

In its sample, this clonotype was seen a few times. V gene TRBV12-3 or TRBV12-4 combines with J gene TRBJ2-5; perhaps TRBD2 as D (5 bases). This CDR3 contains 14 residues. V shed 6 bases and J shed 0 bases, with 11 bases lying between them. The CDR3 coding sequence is TGTGCCAGCAGCAGAGGACTCCACCAAGAGACCCAGTACTTC. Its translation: CASSRGLHQETQYF.

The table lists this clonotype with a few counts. CDR3 nucleotides: TGTGCCAGCAGCATACTAGCGGGAGTGGGGAATGAGCAGTTCTTC. Amino acid sequence: CASSILAGVGNEQFF. V usage is TRBV11-2 and J usage is TRBJ2-1, with 11 bases fitting TRBD2. The CDR3 totals 15 residues. The germline V gene has CDR1 SGHAT and CDR2 FQNNGV. With 5 bases clipped from V and 7 bases from J, the junction kept 7 bases outside the gene matches.

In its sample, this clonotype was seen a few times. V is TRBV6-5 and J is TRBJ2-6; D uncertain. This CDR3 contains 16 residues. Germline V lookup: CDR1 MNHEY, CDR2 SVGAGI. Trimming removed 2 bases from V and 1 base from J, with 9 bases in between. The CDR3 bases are TGTGCCAGCAGTTACATTCGGGCTTCTGGGGCCAACGTCCTGACTTTC. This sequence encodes CASSYIRASGANVLTF.

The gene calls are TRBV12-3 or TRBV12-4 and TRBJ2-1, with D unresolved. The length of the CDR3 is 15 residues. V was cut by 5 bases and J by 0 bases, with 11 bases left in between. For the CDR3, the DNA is TGTGCCAGCAGTCTCACCGTCAGCTCCTACAATGAGCAGTTCTTC. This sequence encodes CASSLTVSSYNEQFF.

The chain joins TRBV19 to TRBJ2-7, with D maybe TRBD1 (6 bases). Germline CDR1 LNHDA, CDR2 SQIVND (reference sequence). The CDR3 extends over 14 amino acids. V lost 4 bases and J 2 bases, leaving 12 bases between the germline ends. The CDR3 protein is CASSRQVRTYEQYF. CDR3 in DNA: TGTGCCAGTAGTAGACAGGTTCGTACCTACGAGCAGTACTTC.

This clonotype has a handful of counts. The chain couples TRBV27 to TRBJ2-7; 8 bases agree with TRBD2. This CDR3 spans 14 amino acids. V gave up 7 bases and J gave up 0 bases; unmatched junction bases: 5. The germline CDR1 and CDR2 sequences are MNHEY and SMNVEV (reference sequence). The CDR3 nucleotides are TGTGCCAGCATGCGGGGGGCCGGCTCCTACGAGCAGTACTTC. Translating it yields CASMRGAGSYEQYF.

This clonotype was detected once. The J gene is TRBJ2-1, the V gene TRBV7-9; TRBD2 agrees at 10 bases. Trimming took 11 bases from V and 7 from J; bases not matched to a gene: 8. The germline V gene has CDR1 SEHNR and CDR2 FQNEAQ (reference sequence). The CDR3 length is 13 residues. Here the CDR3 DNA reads TGTGCCGTGGCTAGCGGGAGTCAAAATGAGCAGTTCTTC. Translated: CAVASGSQNEQFF.

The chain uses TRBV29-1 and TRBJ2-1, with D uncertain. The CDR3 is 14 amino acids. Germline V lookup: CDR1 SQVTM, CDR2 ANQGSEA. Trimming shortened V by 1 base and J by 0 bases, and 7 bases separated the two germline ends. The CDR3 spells CSVEGRSSYNEQFF. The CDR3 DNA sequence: TGCAGCGTTGAAGGGCGCTCCTCCTACAATGAGCAGTTCTTC.

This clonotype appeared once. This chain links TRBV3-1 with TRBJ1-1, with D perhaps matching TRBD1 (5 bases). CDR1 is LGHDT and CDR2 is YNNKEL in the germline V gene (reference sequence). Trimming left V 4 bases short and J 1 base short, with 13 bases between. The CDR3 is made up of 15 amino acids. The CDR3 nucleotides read TGTGCCAGCAGCCGAGGACACACGGGGAACACTGAAGCTTTCTTT. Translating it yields CASSRGHTGNTEAFF. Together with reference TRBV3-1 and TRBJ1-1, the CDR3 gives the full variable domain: DTAVSQTPKYLVTQMGNDKSIKCEQNLGHDTMYWYKQDSKKFLKIMFSYNNKELIINETVPNRFSPKSPDKAHLNLHINSLELGDSAVYFCASSRGHTGNTEAFFGQGTRLTVV.

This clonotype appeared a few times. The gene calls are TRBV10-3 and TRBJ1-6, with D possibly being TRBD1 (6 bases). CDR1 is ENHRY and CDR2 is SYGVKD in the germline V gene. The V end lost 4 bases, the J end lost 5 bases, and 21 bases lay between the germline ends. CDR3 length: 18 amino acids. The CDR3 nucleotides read TGTGCCATCAGTGTCAACGGGGGGGCGAGGTCAGATAATTCACCCCTCCACTTT. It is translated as CAISVNGGARSDNSPLHF.

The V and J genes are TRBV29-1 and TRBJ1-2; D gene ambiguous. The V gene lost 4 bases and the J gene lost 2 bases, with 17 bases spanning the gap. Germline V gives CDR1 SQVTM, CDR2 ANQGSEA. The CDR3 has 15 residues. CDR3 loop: CSVGGPSVINYGYTF. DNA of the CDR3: TGCAGCGTTGGAGGACCGTCGGTGATAAACTATGGCTACACCTTC.

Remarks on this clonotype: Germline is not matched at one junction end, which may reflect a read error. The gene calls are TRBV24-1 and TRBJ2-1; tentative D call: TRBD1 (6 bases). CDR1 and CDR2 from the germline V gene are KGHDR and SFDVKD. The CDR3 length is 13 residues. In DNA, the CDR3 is TGTGCCACCAGTGGGACAGCCAACAACGAGCAGTTCTTC. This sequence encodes CATSGTANNEQFF.

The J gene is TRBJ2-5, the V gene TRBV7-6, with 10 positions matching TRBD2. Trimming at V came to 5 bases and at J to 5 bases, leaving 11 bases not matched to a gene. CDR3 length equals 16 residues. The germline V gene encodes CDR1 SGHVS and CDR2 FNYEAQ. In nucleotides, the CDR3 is TGTGCCAGCAGCAAGACATTAGCGGGAGGAGTTGAGACCCAGTACTTC. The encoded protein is CASSKTLAGGVETQYF.

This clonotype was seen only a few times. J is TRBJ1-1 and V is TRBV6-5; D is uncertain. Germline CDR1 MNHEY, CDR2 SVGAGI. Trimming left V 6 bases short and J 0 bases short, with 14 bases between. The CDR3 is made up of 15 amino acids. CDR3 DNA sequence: TGTGCCAGCAGCCGCTTCCAGATCATGAACACTGAAGCTTTCTTT. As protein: CASSRFQIMNTEAFF.

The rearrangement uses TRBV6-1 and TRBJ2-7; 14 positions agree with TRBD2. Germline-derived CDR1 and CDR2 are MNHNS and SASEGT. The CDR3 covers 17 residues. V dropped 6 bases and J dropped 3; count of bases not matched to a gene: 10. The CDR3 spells CASRPGTSGSAFYEQYF. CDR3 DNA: TGTGCCAGCAGACCCGGGACTAGCGGGAGCGCGTTCTACGAGCAGTACTTC.

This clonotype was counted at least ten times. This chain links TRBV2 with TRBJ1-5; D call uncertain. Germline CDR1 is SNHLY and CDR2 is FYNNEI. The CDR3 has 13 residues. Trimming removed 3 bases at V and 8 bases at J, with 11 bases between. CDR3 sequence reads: CASSDNGREPQHF. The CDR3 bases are TGTGCCAGCAGTGATAATGGGAGGGAGCCCCAGCATTTT. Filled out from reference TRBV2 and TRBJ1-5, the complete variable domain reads EPEVTQTPSHQVTQMGQEVILRCVPISNHLYFYWYRQILGQKVEFLVSFYNNEISEKSEIFDDQFSVERPDGSNFTLKIRSTKLEDSAMYFCASSDNGREPQHFGDGTRLSIL.

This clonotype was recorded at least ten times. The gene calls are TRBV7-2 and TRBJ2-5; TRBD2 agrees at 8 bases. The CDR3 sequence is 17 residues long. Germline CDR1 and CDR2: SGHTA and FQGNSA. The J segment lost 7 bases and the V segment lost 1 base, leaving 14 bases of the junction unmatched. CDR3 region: CASSLVPGGGSPGTQYF. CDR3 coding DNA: TGTGCCAGCAGCTTAGTCCCAGGCGGGGGGTCCCCCGGGACCCAGTACTTC.